What follows describes a single TCR beta chain. TCRdb recomputed calls from the 5' RACE reads with MiXCR, one row per CDR3 protein. This table holds over 25,000 distinct CDR3 sequences, 26% found once. The CDR3 totals 12 residues. Germline V gene lookup returns CDR1 MDHEN and CDR2 SYDVKM. Deletions cut 3 bases from V and 14 bases from J, with 11 bases between. The genes are TRBV28 and TRBJ1-6; no reliable D call. Material for sequencing was naive CD4+ T cells sorted from a lymph node. Subset in this sample: naive CD4+ T cells, CD4+CD45RA+CD25-. The sequence derives from a female donor with breast cancer. The chain's CDR3 is CASSFSGRSLHF. CDR3 coding DNA: TGTGCCAGCAGTTTTTCGGGGAGGTCCCTCCACTTT.